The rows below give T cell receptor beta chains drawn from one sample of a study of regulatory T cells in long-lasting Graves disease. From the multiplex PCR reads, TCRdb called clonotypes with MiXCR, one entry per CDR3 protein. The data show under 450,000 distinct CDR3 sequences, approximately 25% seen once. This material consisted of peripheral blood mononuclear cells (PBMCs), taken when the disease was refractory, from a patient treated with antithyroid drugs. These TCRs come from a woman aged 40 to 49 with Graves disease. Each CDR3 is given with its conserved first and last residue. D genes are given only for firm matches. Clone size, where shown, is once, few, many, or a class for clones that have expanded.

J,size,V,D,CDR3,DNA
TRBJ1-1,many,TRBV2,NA,CAGLDFIIRRNTEAFF,TGTGCCGGACTTGATTTCATCATCAGAAGGAACACTGAAGCTTTCTTT
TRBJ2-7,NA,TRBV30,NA,CAWSVGLYEQYF,TGTGCCTGGAGTGTGGGTCTTTACGAGCAGTACTTC
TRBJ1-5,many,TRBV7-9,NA,CASSSDSNQPQHF,TGTGCCAGCAGCTCCGATAGCAATCAGCCCCAGCATTTT
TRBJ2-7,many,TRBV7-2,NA,CASSSQLYEQYF,TGTGCCAGCAGCTCCCAACTCTACGAGCAGTACTTC
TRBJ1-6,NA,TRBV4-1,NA,CASSLSLSSYNSPLHF,TGCGCCAGCAGCCTCAGCCTGAGCTCCTATAATTCACCCCTCCACTTT
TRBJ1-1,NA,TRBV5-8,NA,CASSLVAIARSFF,TGTGCCAGCAGCTTGGTCGCAATAGCTCGTTCTTTCTTT
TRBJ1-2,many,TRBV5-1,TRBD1,CASSLAETGLYGYTF,TGCGCCAGCAGCTTGGCCGAGACAGGGCTCTATGGCTACACCTTC
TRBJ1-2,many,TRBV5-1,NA,CASSLIPGEYGYTF,TGCGCCAGCAGCTTAATCCCGGGAGAGTATGGCTACACCTTC
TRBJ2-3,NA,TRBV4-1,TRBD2,CASSREWGLADTDTQYF,TGCGCCAGCAGCCGAGAATGGGGACTAGCAGACACAGATACGCAGTATTTT
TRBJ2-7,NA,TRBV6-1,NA,CASSHMGSTYEQYF,TGTGCCAGCTCACATATGGGAAGTACCTACGAGCAGTACTTC
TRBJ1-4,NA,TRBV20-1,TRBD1,CSARAGTGAEKLFF,TGCAGTGCTAGAGCTGGGACAGGGGCTGAAAAACTGTTTTTT
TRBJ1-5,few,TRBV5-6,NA,CASSQGLGQPQHF,TGTGCCAGCAGCCAAGGGTTGGGGCAGCCCCAGCATTTT
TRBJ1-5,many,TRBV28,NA,CASRYQHSRASNQPQHF,TGTGCCAGCAGATACCAACATTCCAGGGCCAGCAATCAGCCCCAGCATTTT
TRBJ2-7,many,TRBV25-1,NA,CASSEWEGAGEQYF,TGTGCCAGCAGTGAATGGGAAGGGGCTGGGGAGCAGTACTTC
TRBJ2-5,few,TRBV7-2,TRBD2,CASSSSRGAGGPGETQYF,TGTGCCAGCAGCTCAAGCAGAGGAGCGGGAGGGCCGGGGGAGACCCAGTACTTC
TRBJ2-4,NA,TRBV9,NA,CASSVAPGAFPYF,NA
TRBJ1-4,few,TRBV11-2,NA,CASSLDGPNRGPELPANEKLFF,TGTGCCAGCAGCTTAGATGGCCCCAATCGGGGGCCTGAATTACCGGCTAATGAAAAACTGTTTTTT
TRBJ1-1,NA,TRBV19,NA,CASSILPRGNTEAFF,TGTGCCAGTAGTATTTTACCACGCGGGAACACTGAAGCTTTCTTT
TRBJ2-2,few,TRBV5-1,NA,CASSPGLSNTGELFF,TGCGCCAGCAGCCCGGGACTCTCGAACACCGGGGAGCTGTTTTTT
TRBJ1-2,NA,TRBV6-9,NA,CASSYEWGGARGYTF,TGTGCCAGCAGTTACGAGTGGGGGGGGGCGCGTGGCTACACCTTC
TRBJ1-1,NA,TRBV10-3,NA,CAISGGDLKTRNAWTDTEAFF,TGTGCCATCAGTGGCGGGGACCTCAAAACCAGAAACGCCTGGACGGACACTGAAGCTTTCTTT
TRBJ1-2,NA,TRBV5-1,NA,CASSLYGGQTDYTF,TGCGCCAGCAGCTTGTACGGGGGGCAGACTGACTACACCTTC
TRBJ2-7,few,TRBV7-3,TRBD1,CASSTAGTGGYEQYF,TGTGCCAGCAGCACCGCCGGGACAGGTGGCTACGAGCAGTACTTC
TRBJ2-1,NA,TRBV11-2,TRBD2,CASSLGTSGSSYNEQFF,TGTGCCAGCAGCTTAGGTACTAGCGGGAGTTCCTACAATGAGCAGTTCTTC
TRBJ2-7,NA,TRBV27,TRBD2,CASRLIAGEYYEQYF,TGTGCCAGCAGGCTAATAGCGGGAGAGTACTACGAGCAGTACTTC
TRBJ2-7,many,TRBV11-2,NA,CASNEEFSSYEQYF,TGTGCCAGCAACGAAGAGTTTAGCTCCTACGAGCAGTACTTC
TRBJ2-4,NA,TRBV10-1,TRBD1,CASSANGTGAKNIQYF,TGCGCCAGCAGTGCTAATGGGACAGGGGCCAAAAACATTCAGTACTTC
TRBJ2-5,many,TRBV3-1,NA,CASSQRLHQETQYF,TGTGCCAGCAGCCAACGACTGCACCAAGAGACCCAGTACTTC
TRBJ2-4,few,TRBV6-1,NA,CASGLHGGQNIQYF,TGTGCCAGCGGCCTCCATGGGGGGCAGAACATTCAGTACTTC
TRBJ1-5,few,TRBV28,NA,CASSFRAKYSNQPQHF,TGTGCCAGCAGTTTCCGGGCAAAATATAGCAATCAGCCCCAGCATTTT
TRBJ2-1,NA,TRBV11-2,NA,CASSLGKLGSYNEQFF,TGTGCCAGCAGCTTAGGAAAACTAGGCTCCTACAATGAGCAGTTCTTC
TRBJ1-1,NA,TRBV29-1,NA,CSVEGGEGVFEAFF,TGCAGCGTTGAGGGGGGAGAAGGGGTGTTTGAAGCTTTCTTT
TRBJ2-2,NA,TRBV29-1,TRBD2,CSVEAGRGLSGELFF,TGCAGCGTTGAAGCGGGGAGGGGTTTATCCGGGGAGCTGTTTTTT
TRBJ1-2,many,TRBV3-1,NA,CASSQDSYGYTF,TGTGCCAGCAGCCAAGACAGCTATGGCTACACCTTC
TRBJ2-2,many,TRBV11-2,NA,CASSPENRGGTGELFF,TGTGCCAGCAGCCCAGAGAATAGGGGTGGCACCGGGGAGCTGTTTTTT
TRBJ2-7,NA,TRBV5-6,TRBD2,CASSLPPFPGLAGEGEQYF,TGTGCCAGCAGCTTGCCCCCCTTTCCGGGACTAGCGGGAGAGGGCGAGCAGTACTTC
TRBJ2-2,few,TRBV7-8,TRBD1,CASSLLDRGGVGELFF,TGTGCCAGCAGCTTACTCGACAGGGGGGGGGTCGGGGAGCTGTTTTTT
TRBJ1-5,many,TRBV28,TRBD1,CASSRRTTQGRKPQHF,TGTGCCAGCAGCAGAAGGACCACACAGGGGAGAAAGCCCCAGCATTTT
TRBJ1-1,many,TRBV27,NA,CASRGHSNTEAFF,TGTGCCAGCAGGGGACACTCCAACACTGAAGCTTTCTTT
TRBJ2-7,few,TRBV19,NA,CASSKTPYEQYF,TGTGCCAGTAGTAAGACGCCCTACGAGCAGTACTTC
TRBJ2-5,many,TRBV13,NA,CASSQRRRQETQYF,TGTGCCAGCAGCCAAAGACGGAGGCAAGAGACCCAGTACTTC
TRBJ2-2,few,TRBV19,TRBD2,CASSISLLAGDTGELFF,TGTGCCAGTAGTATTTCTCTCCTAGCGGGAGATACCGGGGAGCTGTTTTTT
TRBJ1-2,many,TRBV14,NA,CASSLQGTYGYTF,TGTGCCAGCAGCCTTCAAGGGACCTACGGCTACACCTTC
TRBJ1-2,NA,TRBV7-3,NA,CASSFREEPLYGYTF,TGTGCCAGCAGCTTCCGGGAAGAGCCCCTTTATGGCTACACCTTC
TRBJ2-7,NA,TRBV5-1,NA,CASSLPGTETRQYF,TGCGCCAGCAGCTTGCCAGGGACCGAAACGCGGCAGTACTTC
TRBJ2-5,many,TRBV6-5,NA,CASSYTGRVYQETQYF,TGTGCCAGCAGTTACACAGGGAGGGTGTACCAAGAGACCCAGTACTTC
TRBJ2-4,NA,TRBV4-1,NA,CASSQGPTGGKNIQYF,TGCGCCAGCAGCCAAGGGCCTACCGGGGGCAAAAACATTCAGTACTTC
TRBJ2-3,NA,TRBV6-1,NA,CASSPDGSNTQYF,TGTGCCAGCAGCCCAGACGGGTCTAATACGCAGTATTTT
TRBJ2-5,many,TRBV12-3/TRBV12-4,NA,CASSTDQETQYF,TGTGCCAGCTCTACAGATCAAGAGACCCAGTACTTC
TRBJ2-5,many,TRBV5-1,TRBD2,CASSLVGAGAGETQYF,TGCGCCAGCAGCTTGGTGGGAGCGGGAGCTGGAGAGACCCAGTACTTC
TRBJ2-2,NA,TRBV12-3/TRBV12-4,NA,CASSHLLGTGELFF,TGTGCCAGCAGCCATCTTTTAGGGACCGGGGAGCTGTTTTTT
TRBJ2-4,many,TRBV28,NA,CASSWSNIQYF,TGTGCCAGCAGTTGGTCGAACATTCAGTACTTC
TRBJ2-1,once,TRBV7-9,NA,CASSSILASSYNEQFF,TGTGCCAGCAGCTCGATACTTGCTAGCTCCTACAATGAGCAGTTCTTC
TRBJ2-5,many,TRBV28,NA,CASSWSLVAQYF,TGTGCCAGCAGCTGGTCGCTTGTGGCCCAGTACTTC
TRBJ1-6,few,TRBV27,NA,CASSFTVLDSPLHF,TGTGCCAGCAGTTTCACAGTTCTGGATTCACCCCTCCACTTT
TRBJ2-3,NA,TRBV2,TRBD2,CASLGLAGGQHSTDTQYF,TGTGCCAGCTTGGGACTAGCGGGAGGCCAACACAGCACAGATACGCAGTATTTT
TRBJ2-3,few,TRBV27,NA,CASSLFLADTQYF,TGTGCCAGCAGTTTATTTCTGGCAGATACGCAGTATTTT